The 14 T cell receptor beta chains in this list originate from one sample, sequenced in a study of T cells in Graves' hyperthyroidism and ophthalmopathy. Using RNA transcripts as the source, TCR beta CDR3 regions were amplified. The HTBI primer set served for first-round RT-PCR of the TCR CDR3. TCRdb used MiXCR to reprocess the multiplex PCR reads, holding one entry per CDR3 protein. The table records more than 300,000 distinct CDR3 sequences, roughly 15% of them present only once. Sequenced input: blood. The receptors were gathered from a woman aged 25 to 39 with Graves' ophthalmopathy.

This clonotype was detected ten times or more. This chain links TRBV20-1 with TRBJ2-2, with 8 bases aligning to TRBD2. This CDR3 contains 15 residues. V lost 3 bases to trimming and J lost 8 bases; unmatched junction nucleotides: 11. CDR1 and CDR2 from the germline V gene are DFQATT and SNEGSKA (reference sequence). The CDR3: CSARGSGGTKGELFF. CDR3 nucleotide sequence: TGCAGTGCTAGGGGCAGCGGGGGAACGAAGGGGGAGCTGTTTTTT.

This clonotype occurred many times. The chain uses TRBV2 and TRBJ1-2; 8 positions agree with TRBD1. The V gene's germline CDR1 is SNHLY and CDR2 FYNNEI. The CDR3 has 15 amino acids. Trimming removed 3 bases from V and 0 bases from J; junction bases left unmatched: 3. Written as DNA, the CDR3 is TGTGCCAGCAGTGAGGACAGGGACACTAACTATGGCTACACCTTC. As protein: CASSEDRDTNYGYTF.

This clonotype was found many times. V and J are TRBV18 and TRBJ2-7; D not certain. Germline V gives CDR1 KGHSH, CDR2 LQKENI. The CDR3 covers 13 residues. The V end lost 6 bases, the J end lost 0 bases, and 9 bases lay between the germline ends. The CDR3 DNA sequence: TGTGCCAGCTCCGTTGACCCCTCCTACGAGCAGTACTTC. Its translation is CASSVDPSYEQYF.

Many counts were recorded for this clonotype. The CDR3 loop is CAWSELVNTEAFF. The CDR3 coding sequence is TGTGCCTGGAGCGAGTTGGTGAACACTGAAGCTTTCTTT. The chain joins TRBV30 to TRBJ1-1; D not certain. The CDR3 totals 13 residues. Between the trimmed V and J ends, which lost 3 bases and 0 bases, there was a span of 8 bases. The V gene's germline CDR1 is GTSNPN and CDR2 SVGIG (reference sequence).

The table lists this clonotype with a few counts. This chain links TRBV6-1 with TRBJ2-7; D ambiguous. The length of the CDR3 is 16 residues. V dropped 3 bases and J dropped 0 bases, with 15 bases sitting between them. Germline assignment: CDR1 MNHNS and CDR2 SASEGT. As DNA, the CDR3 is TGTGCCAGCAGTGAGCTGCAGGCGGCCGGCTCCTACGAGCAGTACTTC. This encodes CASSELQAAGSYEQYF.

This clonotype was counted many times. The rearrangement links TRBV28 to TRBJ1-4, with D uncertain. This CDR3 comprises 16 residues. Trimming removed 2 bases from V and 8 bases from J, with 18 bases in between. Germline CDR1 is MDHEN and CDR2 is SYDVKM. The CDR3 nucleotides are TGTGCCAGCAGTTTACCGACGGACCGCGTTAGAGAAAAACTGTTTTTT. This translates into CASSLPTDRVREKLFF. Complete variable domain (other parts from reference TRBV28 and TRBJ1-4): DVKVTQSSRYLVKRTGEKVFLECVQDMDHENMFWYRQDPGLGLRLIYFSYDVKMKEKGDIPEGYSVSREKKERFSLILESASTNQTSMYLCASSLPTDRVREKLFFGSGTQLSVL.

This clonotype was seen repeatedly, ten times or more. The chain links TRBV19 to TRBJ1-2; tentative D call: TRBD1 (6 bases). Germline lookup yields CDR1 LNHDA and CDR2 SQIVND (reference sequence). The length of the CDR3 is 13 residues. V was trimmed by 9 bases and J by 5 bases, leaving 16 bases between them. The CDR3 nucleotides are TGTGCCAGCAAACCCGGGACATCGTATGGCTACACCTTC. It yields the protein CASKPGTSYGYTF.

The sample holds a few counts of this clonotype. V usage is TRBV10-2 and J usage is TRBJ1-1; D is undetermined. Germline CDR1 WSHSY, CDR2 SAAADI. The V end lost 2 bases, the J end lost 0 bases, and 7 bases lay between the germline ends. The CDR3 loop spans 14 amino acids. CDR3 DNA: TGCGCCAGCAGTGAGGGGGTACTGAACACTGAAGCTTTCTTT. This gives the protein CASSEGVLNTEAFF.

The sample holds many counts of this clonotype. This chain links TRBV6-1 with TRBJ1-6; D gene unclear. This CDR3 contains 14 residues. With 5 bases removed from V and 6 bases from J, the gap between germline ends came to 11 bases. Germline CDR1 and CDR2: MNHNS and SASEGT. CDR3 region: CASSPHPANSPLHF. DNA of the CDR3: TGTGCCAGCAGTCCCCATCCGGCTAATTCACCCCTCCACTTT.

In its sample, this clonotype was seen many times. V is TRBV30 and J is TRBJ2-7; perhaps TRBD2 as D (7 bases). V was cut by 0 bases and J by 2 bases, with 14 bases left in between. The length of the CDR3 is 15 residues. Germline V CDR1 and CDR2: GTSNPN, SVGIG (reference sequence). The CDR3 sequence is CAWSVVGGAAYEQYF. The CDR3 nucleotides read TGTGCCTGGAGTGTTGTAGGGGGGGCTGCCTACGAGCAGTACTTC.

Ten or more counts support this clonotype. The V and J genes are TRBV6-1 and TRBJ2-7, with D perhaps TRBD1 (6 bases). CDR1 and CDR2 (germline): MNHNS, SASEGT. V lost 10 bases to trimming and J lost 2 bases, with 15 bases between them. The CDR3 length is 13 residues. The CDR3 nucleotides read TGTGCCACCGAAAGGGACAAAACCTACGAGCAGTACTTC. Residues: CATERDKTYEQYF.

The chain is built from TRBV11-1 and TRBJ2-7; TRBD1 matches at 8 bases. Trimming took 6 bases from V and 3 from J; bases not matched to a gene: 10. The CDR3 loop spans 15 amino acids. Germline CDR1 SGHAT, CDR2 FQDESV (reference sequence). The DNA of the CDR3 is TGTGCCAGCAGGCGGACAGGGACGACCTACTACGAGCAGTACTTC. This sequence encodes CASRRTGTTYYEQYF.

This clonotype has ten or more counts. This CDR3 is CATSDTRDQNYNEQFF. The CDR3 DNA reads TGTGCCACCAGTGATACTAGGGACCAAAACTACAATGAGCAGTTCTTC. This chain joins TRBV24-1 and TRBJ2-1; possibly TRBD1 or TRBD2 for D (5 bases each). The CDR3 runs 16 residues. The V gene's germline CDR1 is KGHDR and CDR2 SFDVKD. Trimming took off 3 bases at V and 3 bases at J, with 14 bases between the two ends.

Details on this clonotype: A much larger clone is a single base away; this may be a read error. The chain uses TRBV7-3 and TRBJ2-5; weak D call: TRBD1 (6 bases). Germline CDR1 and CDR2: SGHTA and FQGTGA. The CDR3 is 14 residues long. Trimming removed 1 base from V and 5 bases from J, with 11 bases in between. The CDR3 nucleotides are TGTGCCAGCAGCTTAAGTGCAGGGGAGGAGACCCAGTACTTC. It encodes CASSLSAGEETQYF.